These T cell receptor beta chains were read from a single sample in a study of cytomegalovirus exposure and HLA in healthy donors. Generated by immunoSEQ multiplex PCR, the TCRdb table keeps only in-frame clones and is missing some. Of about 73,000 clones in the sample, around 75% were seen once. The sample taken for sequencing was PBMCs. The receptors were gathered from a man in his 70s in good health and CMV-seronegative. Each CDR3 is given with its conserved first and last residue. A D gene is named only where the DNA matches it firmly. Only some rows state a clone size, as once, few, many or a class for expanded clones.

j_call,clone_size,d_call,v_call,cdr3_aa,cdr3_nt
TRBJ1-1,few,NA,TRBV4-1,CASSQPANRRIEAFF,TGCGCCAGCAGCCAGCCCGCCAACAGGAGAATTGAAGCTTTCTTT
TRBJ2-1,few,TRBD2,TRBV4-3,CASSPGTSAYNEQFF,TGCGCCAGCAGCCCGGGGACTAGCGCCTACAATGAGCAGTTCTTC
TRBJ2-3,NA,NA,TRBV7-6,CASSFSGSSTDTQYF,TGTGCCAGCAGCTTTAGCGGATCTAGCACAGATACGCAGTATTTT
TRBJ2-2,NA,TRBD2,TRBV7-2,CASSFSSGRTNTGELFF,TGTGCCAGCAGCTTCTCCAGCGGGAGGACGAACACCGGGGAGCTGTTTTTT
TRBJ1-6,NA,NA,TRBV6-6,CAARGGTNSPLHF,TGTGCCGCCAGAGGGGGAACAAATTCACCCCTCCACTTT
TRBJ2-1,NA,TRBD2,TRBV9,CASSSNPTSGVYNEQFF,TGTGCCAGCAGCTCAAACCCCACTAGCGGGGTCTACAATGAGCAGTTCTTC
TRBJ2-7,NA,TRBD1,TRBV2,CASIKTSGTGGEQYF,TGTGCCAGCATTAAAACGTCCGGGACAGGGGGCGAGCAGTACTTC
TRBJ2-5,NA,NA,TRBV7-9,CASSFRGSETQYF,TGTGCCAGCAGCTTTAGGGGTTCAGAGACCCAGTACTTC
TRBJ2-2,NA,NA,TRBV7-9,CASTSTGELFF,TGTGCCAGCACCAGCACCGGGGAGCTGTTTTTT
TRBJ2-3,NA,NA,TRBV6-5,CASSPGSDTQYF,TGTGCCAGCAGTCCCGGGAGTGATACGCAGTATTTT
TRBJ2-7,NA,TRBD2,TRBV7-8,CASSLGTSGIYEQYF,TGTGCCAGCAGCTTAGGGACTAGCGGGATCTACGAGCAGTACTTC
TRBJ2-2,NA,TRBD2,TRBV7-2,CASSLALAGLNTGELFF,TGTGCCAGCAGCTTAGCATTAGCGGGGCTAAACACCGGGGAGCTGTTTTTT
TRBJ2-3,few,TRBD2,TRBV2,CASLGGMTSGYTDTQYF,TGTGCCAGCCTGGGAGGGATGACTAGCGGGTACACAGATACGCAGTATTTT
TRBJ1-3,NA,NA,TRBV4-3,CASSQGRTAGNTIYF,TGCGCCAGCAGCCAAGGTCGTACAGCTGGAAACACCATATATTTT
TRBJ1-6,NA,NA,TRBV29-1,CSVQVQGNDSPLHF,TGCAGCGTTCAGGTACAGGGTAACGATTCACCCCTCCACTTT
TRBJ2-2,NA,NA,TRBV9,CASSEDRSNTGELFF,TGTGCCAGCAGCGAGGACAGATCGAACACCGGGGAGCTGTTTTTT
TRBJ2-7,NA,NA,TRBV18,CASSPNSNLYEQYF,TGTGCCAGCTCACCTAACTCAAACCTCTACGAGCAGTACTTC
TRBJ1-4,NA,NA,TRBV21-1,CASWRRHPQRKLFF,TGTGCCAGCTGGCGGCGGCACCCGCAGAGGAAACTGTTTTTT
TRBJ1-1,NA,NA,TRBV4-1,CASRGTLRNTEAFF,TGCGCCAGCAGAGGGACACTCCGGAACACTGAAGCTTTCTTT
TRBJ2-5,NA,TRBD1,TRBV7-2,CASSAGGPQETQYF,TGTGCCAGCAGCGCAGGGGGCCCCCAAGAGACCCAGTACTTC
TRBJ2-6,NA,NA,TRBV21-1,CASSKEPGQGAGANVLTF,TGTGCCAGCAGCAAGGAACCGGGACAGGGGGCGGGGGCCAACGTCCTGACTTTC
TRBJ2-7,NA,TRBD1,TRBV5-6,CASSSTGFHEQYF,TGTGCCAGCAGCTCGACAGGGTTCCACGAGCAGTACTTC
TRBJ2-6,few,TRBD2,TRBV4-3,CASSQVSGGAGANVLTF,TGCGCCAGCAGCCAAGTCAGCGGGGGGGCTGGGGCCAACGTCCTGACTTTC
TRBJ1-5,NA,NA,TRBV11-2,CASSHQGQANQPQHF,TGTGCCAGCAGCCATCAGGGGCAGGCAAATCAGCCCCAGCATTTT
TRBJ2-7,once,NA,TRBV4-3,CASSQVKSGSYEQYF,TGCGCCAGCAGCCAAGTCAAGAGCGGCTCCTACGAGCAGTACTTC
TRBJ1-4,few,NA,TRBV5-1,CASSLGRGDEKLFF,TGCGCCAGCAGCTTGGGCAGGGGAGATGAAAAACTGTTTTTT
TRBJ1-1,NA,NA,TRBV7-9,CASTPLGLNTEAFF,TGTGCCAGCACCCCGCTCGGGTTAAACACTGAAGCTTTCTTT
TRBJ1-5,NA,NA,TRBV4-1,CASSQGDYKTQPQHF,TGCGCCAGCAGCCAGGGCGATTATAAGACCCAGCCCCAGCATTTT
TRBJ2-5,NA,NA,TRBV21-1,CASSKERNKPGLAGGGETQYF,TGTGCCAGCAGCAAAGAACGCAACAAACCGGGACTAGCGGGAGGGGGGGAGACCCAGTACTTC
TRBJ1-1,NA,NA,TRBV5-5,CASSLAEVGDTEAFF,TGTGCCAGCAGCTTGGCGGAGGTGGGTGACACTGAAGCTTTCTTT
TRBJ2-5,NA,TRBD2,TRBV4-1,CASSQDRASGGAGETQYF,TGCGCCAGCAGCCAAGATAGGGCTAGCGGGGGGGCGGGAGAGACCCAGTACTTC
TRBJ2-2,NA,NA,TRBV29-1,CSVYQGRATGELFF,TGCAGCGTATATCAAGGCAGGGCCACCGGGGAGCTGTTTTTT
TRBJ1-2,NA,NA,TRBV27,CASSLSPGSYGYTF,TGTGCCAGCAGTTTATCTCCAGGTTCATATGGCTACACCTTC
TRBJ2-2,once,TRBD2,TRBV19,CASSPWGGTGELFF,TGTGCCAGTAGCCCCTGGGGGGGAACCGGGGAGCTGTTTTTT
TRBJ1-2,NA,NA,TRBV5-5,CATSLLANYGYTF,TGTGCCACCTCGCTATTGGCTAACTATGGCTACACCTTC
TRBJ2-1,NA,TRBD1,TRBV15,CANGTEINNEQFF,TGTGCCAACGGGACAGAAATAAACAATGAGCAGTTCTTC
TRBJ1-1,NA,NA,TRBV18,CASLLGGDTEAFF,TGTGCCAGCTTGCTGGGAGGGGACACTGAAGCTTTCTTT
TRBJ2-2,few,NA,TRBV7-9,CSSSLLSYRAGGELFF,TGTTCCAGCAGCTTATTATCGTACAGGGCTGGCGGGGAGCTGTTTTTT